This T cell receptor (beta chain) was sequenced in a study of blood T cell repertoires in COVID-19. Trimming took off 5 bases at V and 7 bases at J, with 12 bases between the two ends. Germline V lookup: CDR1 SGHTA, CDR2 FQGNSA. CDR3 length: 13 amino acids. Recruits, aged roughly 18 to 90 years, lived in approximately 26 US areas. The recovered donors of Cohort 3 showed two negative PCRs, clearance, or symptom resolution. Using immunoSEQ multiplex PCR, the repertoire was profiled, and TCRdb retains in-frame clones only, with some absent. Of more than 350,000 clones detected, more than 75% appear once; the ten largest clones hold 10%.

The clonotype originates from a woman aged 45-65 years who had recovered from COVID-19. The chain links TRBV7-2 to TRBJ2-1; possible D gene TRBD1, 6 bases. Material for sequencing was PBMCs or T cells enriched from blood (not recorded which). The CDR3 DNA follows: TGTGCCAGCAGCACGGACAGAAAAAATGAGCAGTTCTTC. Translating gives CASSTDRKNEQFF.